This record covers a single T cell receptor beta chain. Its antigen remains unidentified. This record comes from a study of cytomegalovirus exposure and HLA in healthy donors. At the level of the study: Drawn from HLA-typed donors, around 85 million unique TCRs were held in an early data release. Study-level points and caveats: Immune exposure data for these donors was limited to CMV serostatus.

Primers included in the PCR were 60 Vbeta and 13 Jbeta primers. Repertoires were generated with immunoSEQ multiplex PCR, while TCRdb's copy carries only in-frame clones and drops some. The table has 150,000 to 200,000 clones, around 73% seen once. This CDR3 spans 15 amino acids. J lost 5 bases, V lost 4 bases, and 10 bases had no gene match. Germline assignment: CDR1 SGDLS and CDR2 YYNGEE. The TCR comes from a male donor in good health and CMV-seronegative. This chain links TRBV9 with TRBJ1-2, with TRBD1 matching over 8 bases. What was sequenced was PBMCs. CDR3 DNA: TGTGCCAGCAGCAAAGGCAGGGGGCAACAATATGGCTACACCTTC. It translates to CASSKGRGQQYGYTF. Full variable domain (missing parts from reference TRBV9 and TRBJ1-2): DSGVTQTPKHLITATGQRVTLRCSPRSGDLSVYWYQQSLDQGLQFLIQYYNGEERAKGNILERFSAQQFPDLHSELNLSSLELGDSALYFCASSKGRGQQYGYTFGSGTRLTVV.